This TCR beta chain was sequenced in a study of blood T cell repertoires in COVID-19. Study context: Sites in the United States, Italy and Spain provided acute and convalescent COVID-19 samples. Sources were T cells, B-cell-depleted T cells, or PBMCs; the material itself was cDNA or gDNA.

The CDR3 spans 18 residues. The germline V gene encodes CDR1 LGHNA and CDR2 YNFKEQ. Losses at the gene ends were 3 bases for V and 2 bases for J; bases not matched to a gene: 9. TCRdb keeps only in-frame clones here, not all; method: immunoSEQ multiplex PCR. Here the sample spans approximately 55,000 clones, about nine tenths being singletons. The chain couples TRBV4-2 to TRBJ2-3, with 12 nucleotides matching TRBD2. The sequence derives from a man aged 50 to 59 with active COVID-19. Sequences were obtained from peripheral blood. CDR3 in amino acids: CASSQGNLAGGITDTQYF. The CDR3 DNA sequence: TGTGCCAGCAGCCAGGGGAATCTAGCGGGAGGGATCACAGATACGCAGTATTTT.